These 28 T cell receptor beta chains were sequenced from one sample in a study of identical twins. TCRdb re-called the 5' RACE reads through MiXCR, storing one row per CDR3 protein. The sample consists of 200,000 to 300,000 distinct CDR3 sequences, about 7% of them appearing once. This sample also appeared in a second study, on yellow fever vaccine responses in identical twins.

Input material: memory (CD45RO+) T cells sorted from blood. The source of these receptors is a woman under 30 in good health.

This chain links TRBV7-9 with TRBJ1-2; no clear D gene. The CDR3 covers 15 residues. The V gene lost 1 base and the J gene lost 2 bases, with 11 bases spanning the gap. Germline CDR1 reads SEHNR; CDR2 reads FQNEAQ (reference sequence). The CDR3 is CASSLDEGLNYGYTF. CDR3 bases: TGTGCCAGCAGCTTAGATGAGGGCCTAAACTATGGCTACACCTTC.

The V gene is TRBV14, the J gene TRBJ2-3, with D possibly being TRBD2 (6 bases). The CDR3 extends over 15 amino acids. V gave up 2 bases and J gave up 2 bases, with 11 bases separating them. CDR1 and CDR2 (germline): SGHDN, FVKESK. CDR3 nucleotides: TGTGCCAGCAGCCAATCGGACTACTCCACAGATACGCAGTATTTT. Translation gives CASSQSDYSTDTQYF.

The V and J genes are TRBV7-9 and TRBJ2-1; D remains unclear. V gave up 3 bases and J gave up 7 bases, with 16 bases separating them. In germline, CDR1 is SEHNR, CDR2 FQNEAQ (reference sequence). The CDR3 is 15 residues long. Here the CDR3 DNA reads TGTGCCAGCAGCTTTACTACTCGAAATAATAATGAGCAGTTCTTC. Translated, it gives CASSFTTRNNNEQFF.

At least ten counts were recorded for this clonotype. This rearrangement joins TRBV12-3 or TRBV12-4 to TRBJ1-2; TRBD1 matches 10 bases. The CDR3 is 15 amino acids. With 5 bases clipped from V and 3 bases from J, the junction kept 6 bases outside the gene matches. CDR3 region: CASSGTGTGDYGYTF. Written as DNA, the CDR3 is TGTGCCAGCAGTGGAACCGGGACAGGGGACTATGGCTACACCTTC.

At least ten counts were recorded for this clonotype. This rearrangement joins TRBV27 to TRBJ2-1; TRBD1 might be the D (6 bases). Germline CDR1 reads MNHEY; CDR2 reads SMNVEV (reference sequence). The CDR3 spans 17 residues. Trimming pared 1 base from V and 4 bases from J, leaving 17 bases between. CDR3 in DNA: TGTGCCAGCAGTTTATTTTTTTATGGTCAGGGGTACAATGAGCAGTTCTTC. Protein sequence: CASSLFFYGQGYNEQFF.

This sequence joins TRBV29-1 and TRBJ2-3; a possible D gene is TRBD2 (6 bases). The CDR3 has 13 residues. The V end lost 5 bases, the J end lost 6 bases, and 15 bases lay between the germline ends. Germline values: CDR1 SQVTM, CDR2 ANQGSEA. In nucleotides, the CDR3 is TGCAGCGTTCGCGGGATCTTGGGGGATACGCAGTATTTT. It codes for CSVRGILGDTQYF.

This clonotype was counted ten times or more. The rearrangement joins TRBV20-1 to TRBJ1-2; TRBD1 might be the D (5 bases). Trimming took 3 bases from V and 4 from J, leaving 9 bases between them. The CDR3 consists of 12 residues. In germline, CDR1 is DFQATT, CDR2 SNEGSKA (reference sequence). CDR3 coding DNA: TGCAGTGCTAGGCAGGGAATCTATGGCTACACCTTC. Its protein is CSARQGIYGYTF.

This clonotype was observed at least ten times. The rearrangement joins TRBV5-8 to TRBJ2-7; D is undetermined. CDR1 is SGHTS, CDR2 YDEGEE, per germline. V lost 2 bases and J 3 bases, leaving 3 bases between the germline ends. The CDR3 length is 11 residues. The CDR3 loop is CASSLVYEQYF. As DNA, the CDR3 is TGTGCCAGCAGCTTAGTCTACGAGCAGTACTTC.

The table lists this clonotype with many counts. The V call is TRBV24-1, the J call TRBJ2-1; D ambiguous. CDR3 size: 13 residues. Trimming stripped 5 bases from V and 0 bases from J, with 4 bases between. Germline V lookup: CDR1 KGHDR, CDR2 SFDVKD. The CDR3 here is CATSGSSYNEQFF. CDR3 DNA: TGTGCCACCAGTGGAAGCTCCTACAATGAGCAGTTCTTC.

This clonotype was detected a few times. This chain joins TRBV5-5 and TRBJ2-7, with 11 bases identical to TRBD2. CDR1 and CDR2 from the germline V gene are SGHKS and YYEKEE (reference sequence). The CDR3 sequence is 14 residues long. V shed 2 bases, J shed 3 bases, and the junction held 1 base outside the gene matches. The CDR3 loop is CASSFGTSGYEQYF. CDR3 sequence (DNA): TGTGCCAGCAGCTTTGGGACTAGCGGCTACGAGCAGTACTTC. Using reference TRBV5-5 and TRBJ2-7 for the parts outside the CDR3, the full variable domain is DAGVTQSPTHLIKTRGQQVTLRCSPISGHKSVSWYQQVLGQGPQFIFQYYEKEERGRGNFPDRFSARQFPNYSSELNVNALLLGDSALYLCASSFGTSGYEQYFGPGTRLTVT.

This clonotype was seen many times. The rearrangement uses TRBV29-1 and TRBJ2-1, with 10 bases that match TRBD2. The CDR3 totals 13 residues. Germline V gene sequence: CDR1 SQVTM, CDR2 ANQGSEA. The ends lost 1 base at V and 8 bases at J; junction bases unmatched: 2. CDR3 DNA: TGCAGCGTTGAAGTTAGCGGGGGGTATGAGCAGTTCTTC. Amino acids: CSVEVSGGYEQFF.

This clonotype was counted many times. V gene TRBV20-1 combines with J gene TRBJ2-2, with TRBD1 matching over 8 bases. Per germline, CDR1 DFQATT and CDR2 SNEGSKA (reference sequence). With V trimmed by 3 bases and J by 7 bases, 4 bases remained unmatched. There are 13 residues in the CDR3. CDR3 sequence reads: CSASVGQDGELFF. The CDR3 region has the DNA TGCAGTGCTAGTGTGGGACAGGACGGGGAGCTGTTTTTT.

This clonotype was counted many times. This chain uses TRBV15 with TRBJ2-2, with 11 bases that match TRBD1. Trimming took 0 bases from V and 4 from J; bases not matched to a gene: 19. The CDR3 extends over 22 amino acids. Per the germline V gene, CDR1 is LNHNV and CDR2 is YYDKDF (reference sequence). The CDR3 loop is CATSRDPPDRGLFRPGTGELFF. In DNA form, the CDR3 reads TGTGCCACCAGCAGAGATCCTCCGGACAGGGGGCTGTTTCGTCCGGGCACCGGGGAGCTGTTTTTT.

This clonotype occurred many times. This chain joins TRBV24-1 and TRBJ1-2, with D possibly being TRBD1 (6 bases). This CDR3 comprises 13 residues. Germline lookup yields CDR1 KGHDR and CDR2 SFDVKD. V lost 4 bases and J lost 4, with 9 bases in between. This CDR3 is CATSDQDSYGYTF. The CDR3, as DNA: TGTGCCACCAGTGACCAGGACAGCTATGGCTACACCTTC.

The genes are TRBV27 and TRBJ2-3; D is unclear. CDR3 length: 13 residues. The germline gives CDR1 MNHEY, CDR2 SMNVEV (reference sequence). Deletions cut 1 base from V and 4 bases from J, with 6 bases between. In DNA, the CDR3 is TGTGCCAGCAGTTTATATGCGCCAGATACGCAGTATTTT. As protein: CASSLYAPDTQYF.

This clonotype was detected ten times or more. The J gene is TRBJ2-3, the V gene TRBV7-9; D is unresolved. Germline CDR1 is SEHNR and CDR2 is FQNEAQ (reference sequence). V lost 2 bases to trimming and J lost 2 bases, with 11 bases between them. This CDR3 region has 15 residues. The CDR3 DNA sequence: TGTGCCAGCAGCTTACGTTCGGCTTCCACAGATACGCAGTATTTT. Translating gives CASSLRSASTDTQYF.

Many counts were recorded for this clonotype. V is TRBV4-1 and J is TRBJ1-5, with unresolved D. The CDR3 loop spans 13 amino acids. Germline lookup yields CDR1 MGHRA and CDR2 YSYEKL. Between the trimmed V and J ends, which lost 5 bases and 10 bases, there was a span of 15 bases. The CDR3 loop reads CASSENIADPQHF. CDR3 nucleotides: TGCGCCAGCAGCGAGAACATAGCGGACCCCCAGCATTTT.

The chain couples TRBV19 to TRBJ1-5; 7 positions agree with TRBD1. Germline V gene lookup returns CDR1 LNHDA and CDR2 SQIVND (reference sequence). With 7 bases clipped from V and 5 bases from J, the junction kept 5 bases outside the gene matches. This CDR3 contains 13 residues. The CDR3 reads CASTLTGDQPQHF. The CDR3 DNA reads as TGTGCCAGTACCCTCACAGGGGATCAGCCCCAGCATTTT.

The genes are TRBV20-1 and TRBJ2-7; 11 bases are shared with TRBD2. Unmatched junction bases numbered 2, after V lost 2 bases and J lost 5 bases. This CDR3 is 13 amino acids long. Germline CDR1 and CDR2: DFQATT and SNEGSKA (reference sequence). CDR3 in DNA: TGCAGTGCTAGAACTAGCGGGAGTAACGAGCAGTACTTC. It encodes CSARTSGSNEQYF.

The chain recombines TRBV20-1 with TRBJ1-1; D is undetermined. Germline CDR1 is DFQATT and CDR2 is SNEGSKA (reference sequence). The V and J ends lost 6 bases and 11 bases respectively, with 16 bases between them. The CDR3 loop spans 11 amino acids. The CDR3 DNA reads TGCAGTGCCCCTGGGAGGGATCGGGCTTTCTTT. Residues: CSAPGRDRAFF.

This clonotype was observed a few times. The chain employs TRBV4-2 and TRBJ2-1; D remains ambiguous. V was trimmed by 3 bases and J by 7 bases, leaving 10 bases between them. In germline, CDR1 is LGHNA, CDR2 YNFKEQ. The CDR3 loop spans 13 amino acids. CDR3 loop: CASSQNLRNEQFF. The CDR3 DNA reads as TGTGCCAGCAGCCAGAATCTAAGGAATGAGCAGTTCTTC.

This clonotype was detected many times. The rearrangement links TRBV5-1 to TRBJ1-4, with D possibly being TRBD1 (5 bases). The CDR3 is made up of 15 amino acids. With 4 bases removed from V and 2 bases from J, the gap between germline ends came to 12 bases. Germline V lookup: CDR1 SGHRS, CDR2 YFSETQ. CDR3 protein: CASSPAGGTNEKLFF. The CDR3 DNA reads as TGCGCCAGCAGCCCTGCGGGGGGGACTAATGAAAAACTGTTTTTT.

The chain couples TRBV11-2 to TRBJ1-2; tentatively, D is TRBD1 (5 bases). CDR3 length: 13 amino acids. Germline V gene lookup returns CDR1 SGHAT and CDR2 FQNNGV. Between the trimmed V and J ends, which lost 0 bases and 8 bases, there was a span of 10 bases. The CDR3 DNA reads TGTGCCAGCAGCTTAGAGCGGGGGGAAGGCTACACCTTC. This encodes CASSLERGEGYTF.

This clonotype was observed a few times. The chain links TRBV6-2 or TRBV6-3 to TRBJ2-7; D possibly corresponds to TRBD1 (6 bases). V lost 4 bases to trimming and J lost 6 bases, with 16 bases between them. The CDR3 loop spans 14 amino acids. Germline CDR1 is MNHEY and CDR2 is SVGEGT. CDR3 amino acids: CASSWGITGSEQYF. The CDR3 bases are TGTGCCAGCAGTTGGGGGATAACAGGGAGCGAGCAGTACTTC.

This clonotype was recorded many times. The rearrangement joins TRBV12-3 or TRBV12-4 to TRBJ2-1, with 9 bases matching TRBD1. The V and J ends lost 3 bases and 9 bases, in that order; junction bases with no gene match: 6. The CDR3 is 14 amino acids. In DNA form, the CDR3 reads TGTGCCAGCAGTTTGGGGACAGGGCTCGGTGAGCAGTTCTTC. Residues: CASSLGTGLGEQFF.

This chain uses TRBV19 with TRBJ1-1; D gene unclear. V lost 1 base to trimming and J lost 5 bases, with 11 bases between them. This CDR3 region has 14 residues. The germline V gene has CDR1 LNHDA and CDR2 SQIVND (reference sequence). DNA for the CDR3: TGTGCCAGTAGTATAGGAACCCTGGGGACTGAAGCTTTCTTT. This encodes CASSIGTLGTEAFF.

Ten or more counts support this clonotype. V usage is TRBV5-1 and J usage is TRBJ1-2; D call uncertain. The CDR3 has 12 amino acids. V shed 4 bases and J shed 2 bases, with 6 bases lying between them. CDR1 SGHRS and CDR2 YFSETQ come from the germline V gene. CDR3 DNA sequence: TGCGCCAGCAGCCCACAGAACTATGGCTACACCTTC. Protein: CASSPQNYGYTF.

The chain combines TRBV6-5 with TRBJ2-6, with D hard to call. Germline CDR1 and CDR2: MNHEY and SVGAGI. Between the trimmed V and J ends, which lost 3 bases and 2 bases, there was a span of 11 bases. The CDR3 is 16 residues long. CDR3 protein: CASSYQESAGANVLTF. DNA for the CDR3: TGTGCCAGCAGTTATCAGGAATCAGCTGGGGCCAACGTCCTGACTTTC.